The clone carrying this T cell receptor (beta chain) has just one count. Its antigen is not known. The data stem from a study of T cell responses to AZD1222 COVID-19 vaccine. General observations from the study: Every sample of the repertoires postdated the peak T cell response. The study found vaccine-associated CD4 TCRs spanning spike, dominant at 160-218 and 743-854.

Germline V gene sequence: CDR1 LNHDA, CDR2 SQIVND (reference sequence). The CDR3 sequence is 17 residues long. Trimming removed 3 bases at V and 0 bases at J, with 17 bases between. The data were produced by immunoSEQ multiplex PCR, yet TCRdb's version contains in-frame clones alone and is incomplete. In the table there are about 150,000 clones, 90% of which are singletons. Source: peripheral blood, taken on day 0 of AZD1222 vaccination. The V gene is TRBV19, the J gene TRBJ1-1; D remains unclear. This TCR came from an adult in good health. The CDR3 reads CASSIPNADPMNTEAFF. The CDR3 DNA reads TGTGCCAGTAGTATCCCAAACGCGGACCCAATGAACACTGAAGCTTTCTTT.